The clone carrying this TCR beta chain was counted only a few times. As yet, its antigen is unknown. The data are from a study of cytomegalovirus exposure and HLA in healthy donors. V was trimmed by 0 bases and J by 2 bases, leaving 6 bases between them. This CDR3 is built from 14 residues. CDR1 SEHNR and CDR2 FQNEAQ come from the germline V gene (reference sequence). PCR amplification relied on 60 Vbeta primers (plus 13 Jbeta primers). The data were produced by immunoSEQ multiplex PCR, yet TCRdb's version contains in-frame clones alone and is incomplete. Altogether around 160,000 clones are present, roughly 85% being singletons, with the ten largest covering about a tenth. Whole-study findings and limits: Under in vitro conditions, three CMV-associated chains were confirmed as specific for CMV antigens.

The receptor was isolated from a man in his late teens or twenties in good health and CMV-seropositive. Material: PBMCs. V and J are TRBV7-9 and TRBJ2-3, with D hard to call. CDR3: CASSLALSTDTQYF. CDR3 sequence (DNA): TGTGCCAGCAGCTTAGCATTATCCACAGATACGCAGTATTTT. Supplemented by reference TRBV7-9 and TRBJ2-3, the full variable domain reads DTGVSQNPRHKITKRGQNVTFRCDPISEHNRLYWYRQTLGQGPEFLTYFQNEAQLEKSRLLSDRFSAERPKGSFSTLEIQRTEQGDSAMYLCASSLALSTDTQYFGPGTRLTVL.